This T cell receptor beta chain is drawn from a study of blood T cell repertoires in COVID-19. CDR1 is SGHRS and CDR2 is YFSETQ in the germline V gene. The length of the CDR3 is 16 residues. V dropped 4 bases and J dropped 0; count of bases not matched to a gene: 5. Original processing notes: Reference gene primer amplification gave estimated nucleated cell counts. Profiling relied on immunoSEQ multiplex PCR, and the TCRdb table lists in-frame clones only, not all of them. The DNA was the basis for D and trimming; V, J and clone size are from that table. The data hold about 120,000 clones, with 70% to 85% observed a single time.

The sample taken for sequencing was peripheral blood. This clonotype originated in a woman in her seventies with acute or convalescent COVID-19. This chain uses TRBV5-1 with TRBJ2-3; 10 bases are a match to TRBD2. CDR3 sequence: CASSQRGGSSTDTQYF. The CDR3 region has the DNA TGCGCCAGCAGCCAGCGGGGGGGGTCTAGCACAGATACGCAGTATTTT.